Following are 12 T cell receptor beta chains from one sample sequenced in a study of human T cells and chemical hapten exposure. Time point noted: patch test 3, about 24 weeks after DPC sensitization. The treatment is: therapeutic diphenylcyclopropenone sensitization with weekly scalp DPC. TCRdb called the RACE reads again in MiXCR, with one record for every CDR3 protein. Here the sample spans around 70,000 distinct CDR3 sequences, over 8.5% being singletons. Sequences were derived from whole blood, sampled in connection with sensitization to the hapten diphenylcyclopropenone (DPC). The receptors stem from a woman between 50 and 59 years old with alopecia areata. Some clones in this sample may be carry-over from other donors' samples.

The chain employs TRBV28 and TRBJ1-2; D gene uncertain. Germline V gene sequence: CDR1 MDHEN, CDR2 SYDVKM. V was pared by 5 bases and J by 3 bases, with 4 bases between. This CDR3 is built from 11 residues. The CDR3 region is CASSRYYGYTF. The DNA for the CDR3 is TGTGCCAGCAGTCGGTACTATGGCTACACCTTC.

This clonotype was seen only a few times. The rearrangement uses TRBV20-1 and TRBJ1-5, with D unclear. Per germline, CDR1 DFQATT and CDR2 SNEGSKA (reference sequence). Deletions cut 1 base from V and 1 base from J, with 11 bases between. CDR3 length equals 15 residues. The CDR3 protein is CSARGAEISNQPQHF. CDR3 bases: TGCAGTGCTAGAGGGGCAGAGATAAGCAATCAGCCCCAGCATTTT.

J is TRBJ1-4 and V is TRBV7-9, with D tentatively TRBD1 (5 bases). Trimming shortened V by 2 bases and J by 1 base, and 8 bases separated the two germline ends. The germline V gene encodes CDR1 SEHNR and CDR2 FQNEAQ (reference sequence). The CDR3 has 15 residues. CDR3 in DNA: TGTGCCAGCAGCTTACAGGGAGGAACTAATGAAAAACTGTTTTTT. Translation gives CASSLQGGTNEKLFF. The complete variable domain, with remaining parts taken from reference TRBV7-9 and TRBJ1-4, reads DTGVSQNPRHKITKRGQNVTFRCDPISEHNRLYWYRQTLGQGPEFLTYFQNEAQLEKSRLLSDRFSAERPKGSFSTLEIQRTEQGDSAMYLCASSLQGGTNEKLFFGSGTQLSVL.

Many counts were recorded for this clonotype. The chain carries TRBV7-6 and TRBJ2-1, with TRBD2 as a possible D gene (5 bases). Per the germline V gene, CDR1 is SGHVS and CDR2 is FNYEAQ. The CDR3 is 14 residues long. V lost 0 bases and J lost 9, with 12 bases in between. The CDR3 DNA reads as TGTGCCAGCAGCTTAGCGGAACTAGTCGGTGAGCAGTTCTTC. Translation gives CASSLAELVGEQFF. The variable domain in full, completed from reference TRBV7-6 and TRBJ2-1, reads GAGVSQSPRYKVTKRGQDVALRCDPISGHVSLYWYRQALGQGPEFLTYFNYEAQQDKSGLPNDRFSAERPEGSISTLTIQRTEQRDSAMYRCASSLAELVGEQFFGPGTRLTVL.

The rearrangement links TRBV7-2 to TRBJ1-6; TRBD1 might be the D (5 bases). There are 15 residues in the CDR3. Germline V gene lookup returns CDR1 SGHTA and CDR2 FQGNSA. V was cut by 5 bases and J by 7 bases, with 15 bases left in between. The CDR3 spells CASSPNPQGNSPLHF. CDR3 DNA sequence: TGTGCCAGCAGCCCCAATCCTCAGGGAAATTCACCCCTCCACTTT.

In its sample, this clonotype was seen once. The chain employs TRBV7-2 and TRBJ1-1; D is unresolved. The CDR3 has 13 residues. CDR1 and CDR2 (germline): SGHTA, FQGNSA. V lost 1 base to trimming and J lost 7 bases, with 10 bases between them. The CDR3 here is CASSLVPRGEAFF. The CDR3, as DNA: TGTGCCAGCAGCTTAGTTCCCAGAGGTGAAGCTTTCTTT.

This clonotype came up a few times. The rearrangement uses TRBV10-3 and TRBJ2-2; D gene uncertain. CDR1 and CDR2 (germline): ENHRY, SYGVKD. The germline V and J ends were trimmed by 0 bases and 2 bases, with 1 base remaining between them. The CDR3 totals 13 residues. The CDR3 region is CAISESNTGELFF. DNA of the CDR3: TGTGCCATCAGTGAGTCAAACACCGGGGAGCTGTTTTTT.

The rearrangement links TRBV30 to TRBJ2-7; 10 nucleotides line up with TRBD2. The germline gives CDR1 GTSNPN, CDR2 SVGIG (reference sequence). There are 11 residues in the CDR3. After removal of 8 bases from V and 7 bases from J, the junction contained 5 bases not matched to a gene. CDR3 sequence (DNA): TGTGCCCTGGGACTAGCGCGGGAGCAGTACTTC. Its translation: CALGLAREQYF.

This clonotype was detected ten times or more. CDR3 region: CASRLTSGSDEQFF. The CDR3 bases are TGTGCCAGCAGATTGACTAGCGGGAGCGATGAGCAGTTCTTC. The chain combines TRBV6-6 with TRBJ2-1; 12 bases fit TRBD2. The CDR3 extends over 14 amino acids. The junction had 5 bases not matched to a gene; V was cut back by 6 bases and J by 8 bases. Germline V gene data show CDR1 as MNHNY and CDR2 as SVGAGI (reference sequence).

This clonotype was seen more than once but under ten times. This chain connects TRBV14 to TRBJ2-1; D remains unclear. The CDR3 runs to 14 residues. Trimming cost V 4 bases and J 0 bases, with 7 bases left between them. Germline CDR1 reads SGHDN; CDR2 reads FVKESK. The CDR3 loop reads CASSPGISYNEQFF. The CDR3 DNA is TGTGCCAGCAGCCCCGGTATCTCCTACAATGAGCAGTTCTTC.

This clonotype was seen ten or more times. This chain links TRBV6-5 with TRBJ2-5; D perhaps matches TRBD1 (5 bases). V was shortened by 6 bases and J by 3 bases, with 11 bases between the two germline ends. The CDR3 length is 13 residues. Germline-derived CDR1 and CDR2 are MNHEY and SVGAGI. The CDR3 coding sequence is TGTGCCAGCAGACCGACAGTAAAAGAGACCCAGTACTTC. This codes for CASRPTVKETQYF.

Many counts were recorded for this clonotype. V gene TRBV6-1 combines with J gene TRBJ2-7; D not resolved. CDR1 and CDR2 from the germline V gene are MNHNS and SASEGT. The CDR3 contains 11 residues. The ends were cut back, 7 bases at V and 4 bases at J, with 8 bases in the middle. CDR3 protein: CASTGPYEQYF. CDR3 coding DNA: TGTGCCAGCACTGGGCCGTACGAGCAGTACTTC.